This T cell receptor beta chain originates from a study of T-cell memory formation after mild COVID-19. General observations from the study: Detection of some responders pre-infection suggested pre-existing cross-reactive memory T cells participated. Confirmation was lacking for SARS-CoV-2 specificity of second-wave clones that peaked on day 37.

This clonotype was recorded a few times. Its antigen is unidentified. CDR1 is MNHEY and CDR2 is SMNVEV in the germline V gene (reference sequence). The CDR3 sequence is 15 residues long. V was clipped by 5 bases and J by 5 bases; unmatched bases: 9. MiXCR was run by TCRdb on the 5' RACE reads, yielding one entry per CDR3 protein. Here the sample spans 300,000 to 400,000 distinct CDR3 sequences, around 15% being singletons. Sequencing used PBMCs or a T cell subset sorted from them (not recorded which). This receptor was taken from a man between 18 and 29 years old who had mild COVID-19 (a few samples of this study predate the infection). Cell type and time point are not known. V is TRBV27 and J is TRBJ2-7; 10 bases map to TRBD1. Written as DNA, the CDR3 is TGTGCCAGCAGTCCGCCGGGACAGGGGTCCCACGAGCAGTACTTC. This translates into CASSPPGQGSHEQYF.